What follows are 25 T cell receptor beta chains derived from one specimen sequenced in a study of cytomegalovirus exposure and HLA in healthy donors. Use of 60 Vbeta and 13 Jbeta primers characterized the PCR. Data came from immunoSEQ multiplex PCR; TCRdb stores just in-frame clones and leaves some out. The profile shows nearly 100,000 clones, around 77% of them singletons. Sample: PBMCs. These receptors all come from a woman aged 60-75 years in good health and CMV-seropositive.

The rearrangement links TRBV5-1 to TRBJ2-5, with D hard to call. Trimming cost V 0 bases and J 5 bases, with 5 bases left between them. This CDR3 contains 12 residues. Germline V lookup: CDR1 SGHRS, CDR2 YFSETQ. The CDR3 DNA reads TGCGCCAGCAGCTTGGGGGCGGAGACCCAGTACTTC. Its protein product is CASSLGAETQYF. Variable domain in full (rest from reference TRBV5-1 and TRBJ2-5): KAGVTQTPRYLIKTRGQQVTLSCSPISGHRSVSWYQQTPGQGLQFLFEYFSETQRNKGNFPGRFSGRQFSNSRSEMNVSTLELGDSALYLCASSLGAETQYFGPGTRLLVL.

V usage is TRBV19 and J usage is TRBJ2-1, with D possibly being TRBD2 (6 bases). V was clipped by 5 bases and J by 0 bases, with 11 bases between them. The CDR3 covers 15 residues. Germline V gene sequence: CDR1 LNHDA, CDR2 SQIVND (reference sequence). The CDR3 region is CASSPTGGSYNEQFF. CDR3 nucleotides: TGTGCCAGTAGTCCCACCGGGGGCTCCTACAATGAGCAGTTCTTC.

The J gene is TRBJ2-7, the V gene TRBV19, with a weak D call TRBD2 (6 bases). V was cut by 8 bases and J by 7 bases, with 12 bases left in between. The CDR3 extends over 11 amino acids. The germline V gene encodes CDR1 LNHDA and CDR2 SQIVND (reference sequence). CDR3 protein: CASGQGREQYF. CDR3 DNA: TGTGCCAGTGGACAAGGGAGGGAGCAGTACTTC.

The rearrangement uses TRBV14 and TRBJ2-1; D may be TRBD2 (6 bases). Trimming shortened V by 7 bases and J by 3 bases, and 13 bases separated the two germline ends. The CDR3 is 14 amino acids. Per germline, CDR1 SGHDN and CDR2 FVKESK. The CDR3 DNA reads TGTGCCAGCAACGGGCTAGCGAGCTACAATGAGCAGTTCTTC. Translated: CASNGLASYNEQFF.

The rearrangement links TRBV19 to TRBJ2-3, with 10 nucleotides matching TRBD1. The CDR3 has 14 residues. In germline, CDR1 is LNHDA, CDR2 SQIVND (reference sequence). After removal of 6 bases from V and 4 bases from J, the junction contained 4 bases not matched to a gene. CDR3 in amino acids: CASRATGGSDTQYF. CDR3 coding DNA: TGTGCCAGTAGAGCGACAGGGGGCTCAGATACGCAGTATTTT.

The chain has TRBV5-6 and TRBJ2-7; TRBD1 aligns across 11 bases. With V trimmed by 3 bases and J by 7 bases, 3 bases remained unmatched. Germline V gene lookup returns CDR1 SGHDT and CDR2 YYEEEE. This CDR3 is 13 amino acids long. The CDR3 DNA is TGTGCCAGCAGCTCGGGGACAGGGGGAGAGCAGTACTTC. This gives the protein CASSSGTGGEQYF.

V is TRBV7-2 and J is TRBJ2-3, with TRBD2 matching 11 bases. This CDR3 contains 15 residues. From germline, CDR1 is SGHTA and CDR2 FQGNSA. With 3 bases clipped from V and 8 bases from J, the junction kept 7 bases outside the gene matches. CDR3 protein: CASSLGLAARGTQYF. The CDR3, as DNA: TGTGCCAGCAGCTTGGGACTAGCGGCCCGGGGTACGCAGTATTTT.

This chain joins TRBV2 and TRBJ1-5; tentative D call: TRBD1 (5 bases). This CDR3 has 15 residues. The germline V gene has CDR1 SNHLY and CDR2 FYNNEI. V lost 6 bases, J lost 3 bases, and 15 bases lay in between. The CDR3 region has the DNA TGTGCCAGCAGCCAACAGGCCCAAGTCAATCAGCCCCAGCATTTT. It encodes CASSQQAQVNQPQHF.

The genes are TRBV7-9 and TRBJ2-5; the D gene is possibly TRBD2 (5 bases). CDR3 length: 15 residues. Germline values: CDR1 SEHNR, CDR2 FQNEAQ (reference sequence). Trimming shortened V by 4 bases and J by 2 bases, and 14 bases separated the two germline ends. The CDR3 bases are TGTGCCAGCAGCTCACCGGGGTGGGGACAAGAGACCCAGTACTTC. The encoded protein is CASSSPGWGQETQYF.

The gene calls are TRBV5-8 and TRBJ2-2, with D perhaps matching TRBD1 (5 bases). This CDR3 comprises 15 residues. Looked up from germline, CDR1 is SGHTS and CDR2 is YDEGEE. Trimming took 4 bases from V and 4 from J, leaving 14 bases between them. The DNA for the CDR3 is TGTGCCAGCAGCCGACAGAGAGCCATCACCGGGGAGCTGTTTTTT. Its translation is CASSRQRAITGELFF.

The chain uses TRBV6-1 and TRBJ1-5; 9 positions agree with TRBD1. This CDR3 is built from 15 residues. With V trimmed by 7 bases and J by 3 bases, 7 bases remained unmatched. Germline values: CDR1 MNHNS, CDR2 SASEGT. The CDR3: CASTAGQGYNQPQHF. In DNA form, the CDR3 reads TGTGCCAGCACCGCGGGACAGGGTTACAATCAGCCCCAGCATTTT.

This chain's CDR3 is CASNDRGLQPQHF. As DNA, the CDR3 is TGCGCCAGCAATGACAGGGGGCTTCAGCCCCAGCATTTT. The J gene is TRBJ1-5, the V gene TRBV10-2; TRBD1 agrees at 10 bases. Germline loops: CDR1 WSHSY, CDR2 SAAADI. V was clipped by 7 bases and J by 6 bases; unmatched bases: 3. The CDR3 spans 13 residues.

The rearrangement links TRBV30 to TRBJ1-2; D remains unclear. The CDR3 contains 10 residues. V dropped 7 bases and J dropped 4 bases, with 7 bases sitting between them. In germline, CDR1 is GTSNPN, CDR2 SVGIG (reference sequence). DNA of the CDR3: TGTGCCTCCGGGATCTATGGCTACACCTTC. Translation: CASGIYGYTF. The variable domain in full, completed from reference TRBV30 and TRBJ1-2, reads SQTIHQWPATLVQPVGSPLSLECTVEGTSNPNLYWYRQAAGRGLQLLFYSVGIGQISSEVPQNLSASRPQDRQFILSSKKLLLSDSGFYLCASGIYGYTFGSGTRLTVV.

V is TRBV29-1 and J is TRBJ1-2; D gene ambiguous. Germline CDR1 is SQVTM and CDR2 is ANQGSEA. CDR3 size: 10 residues. V was cut by 5 bases and J by 8 bases, with 9 bases left in between. CDR3 nucleotides: TGCAGCGTTTTCACGGGAGGCTACACCTTC. It is translated as CSVFTGGYTF.

The chain recombines TRBV7-9 with TRBJ1-2; TRBD1 agrees at 11 bases. This CDR3 comprises 15 residues. Germline trimming cut 5 bases from V and 4 bases from J; bases unmatched to any gene: 6. Germline V gives CDR1 SEHNR, CDR2 FQNEAQ (reference sequence). Here the CDR3 reads CASSTRTGGFYGYTF. The CDR3 bases are TGTGCCAGCAGCACCCGGACAGGGGGCTTCTATGGCTACACCTTC.

The chain employs TRBV19 and TRBJ2-3; 11 bases are shared with TRBD2. The V gene end was trimmed by 3 bases and the J gene end by 3 bases; junction bases not matched to a gene: 17. CDR1 and CDR2 (germline): LNHDA, SQIVND (reference sequence). CDR3 size: 20 residues. The CDR3 loop reads CASSMAGRGALAGETDTQYF. The CDR3 DNA reads as TGTGCCAGTAGTATGGCCGGGCGAGGGGCACTAGCGGGAGAAACAGATACGCAGTATTTT.

This clone was counted between two and nine times. The chain links TRBV7-8 to TRBJ1-3; D perhaps matches TRBD1 (5 bases). Deletions cut 1 base from V and 8 bases from J, with 12 bases between. The CDR3 is 14 residues long. CDR1 and CDR2 from the germline V gene are SGHVS and FQNEAQ. The CDR3 bases are TGTGCCAGCAGCTTAGGAAGGGGAGGTGACACCATATATTTT. Encoded protein: CASSLGRGGDTIYF.

There are a few counts of this clone. As DNA, the CDR3 is TGTGCCAGTATTCTAGCGGCGAACACCGGGGAGCTGTTTTTT. Translated, it gives CASILAANTGELFF. The rearrangement uses TRBV19 and TRBJ2-2, with 7 positions matching TRBD2. The germline gives CDR1 LNHDA, CDR2 SQIVND (reference sequence). V trimming: 7 bases; J trimming: 0 bases; junction bases outside the gene matches: 2. CDR3 size: 14 residues.

This clone appeared a few times. Other DNA sequences in this sample translate to the same CDR3. The gene calls are TRBV19 and TRBJ1-5; D ambiguous. V gave up 3 bases and J gave up 7 bases, with 7 bases separating them. The CDR3 consists of 12 residues. The germline CDR1 and CDR2 sequences are LNHDA and SQIVND (reference sequence). The CDR3 nucleotides are TGTGCCAGTAGTATTCGCGGGCAGCCCCAGCATTTT. It encodes CASSIRGQPQHF.

A few counts support this clone. The rearrangement links TRBV9 to TRBJ1-1; perhaps TRBD1 as D (5 bases). CDR1 is SGDLS, CDR2 YYNGEE, per germline. The CDR3 has 13 residues. V lost 4 bases to trimming and J lost 3 bases, with 10 bases between them. In nucleotides, the CDR3 is TGTGCCAGCAGCCCCGGACACGACACTGAAGCTTTCTTT. It translates to CASSPGHDTEAFF.

The V and J genes are TRBV7-2 and TRBJ2-1, with 7 nucleotides matching TRBD1. This CDR3 has 12 amino acids. Per the germline V gene, CDR1 is SGHTA and CDR2 is FQGNSA. V dropped 5 bases and J dropped 8; count of bases not matched to a gene: 3. The CDR3 coding sequence is TGTGCCAGCAGCCGAGACAGGGATGAGCAGTTCTTC. Amino acids: CASSRDRDEQFF.

The rearrangement uses TRBV7-3 and TRBJ2-2; possibly TRBD1 for D (6 bases). Germline CDR1 reads SGHTA; CDR2 reads FQGTGA. CDR3 length: 20 amino acids. The V end was cut by 1 base, the J end by 6 bases, with 27 bases between. As DNA, the CDR3 is TGTGCCAGCAGCTTAAGAGGACCCCAAGAGGGGGATTTGAAGCCCGGGGAGCTGTTTTTT. Amino acid sequence: CASSLRGPQEGDLKPGELFF. The variable domain in full, with the rest retrieved from reference TRBV7-3 and TRBJ2-2, is GAGVSQTPSNKVTEKGKYVELRCDPISGHTALYWYRQSLGQGPEFLIYFQGTGAADDSGLPNDRFFAVRPEGSVSTLKIQRTERGDSAVYLCASSLRGPQEGDLKPGELFFGEGSRLTVL.

The rearrangement joins TRBV28 to TRBJ2-3, with 12 bases aligning to TRBD2. V gave up 4 bases and J gave up 6 bases; unmatched junction bases: 14. Looked up from germline, CDR1 is MDHEN and CDR2 is SYDVKM. The CDR3 is 18 residues long. The CDR3 bases are TGTGCCAGCAGTTCCCCAGGGACTAGCGGGCCCCCTCCCGATACGCAGTATTTT. This gives the protein CASSSPGTSGPPPDTQYF.

J is TRBJ1-5 and V is TRBV19; TRBD1 agrees at 8 bases. The CDR3 has 18 residues. CDR1 is LNHDA, CDR2 SQIVND, per germline (reference sequence). The V gene end was trimmed by 7 bases and the J gene end by 0 bases; junction bases not matched to a gene: 14. CDR3 residues: CASKGFRDRRYSNQPQHF. CDR3 nucleotides: TGTGCCAGTAAGGGCTTTCGGGACAGGAGGTATAGCAATCAGCCCCAGCATTTT.

The chain recombines TRBV7-8 with TRBJ1-2; 7 bases align to TRBD1. This CDR3 has 14 amino acids. CDR1 and CDR2 from the germline V gene are SGHVS and FQNEAQ. Trimming cost V 3 bases and J 8 bases; bases outside gene matches: 9. The CDR3 DNA sequence: TGTGCCAGCAGCTTTCTGGACAGGACAGACGGCTACACCTTC. This sequence encodes CASSFLDRTDGYTF.